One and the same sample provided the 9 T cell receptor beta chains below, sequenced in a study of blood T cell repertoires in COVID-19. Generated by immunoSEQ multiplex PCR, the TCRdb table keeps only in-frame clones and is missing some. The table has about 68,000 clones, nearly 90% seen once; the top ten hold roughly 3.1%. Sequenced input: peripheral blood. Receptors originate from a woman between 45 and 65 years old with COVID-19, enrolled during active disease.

In nucleotides, the CDR3 is TGCGCCAGCAGTTCCGGGGGTGCCAGCGGGGAGCTGTTTTTT. Translating gives CASSSGGASGELFF. This rearrangement joins TRBV5-1 to TRBJ2-2; TRBD2 might be the D (6 bases). The germline V and J ends were trimmed by 5 bases and 7 bases, with 15 bases remaining between them. The CDR3 loop spans 14 amino acids. Germline loops: CDR1 SGHRS, CDR2 YFSETQ.

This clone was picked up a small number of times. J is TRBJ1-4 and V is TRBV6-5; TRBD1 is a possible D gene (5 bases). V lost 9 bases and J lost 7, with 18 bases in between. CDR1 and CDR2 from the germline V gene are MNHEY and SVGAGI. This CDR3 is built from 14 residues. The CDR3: CASSPGGLGEKLFF. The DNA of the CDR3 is TGTGCCAGTTCCCCTGGGGGGTTGGGTGAAAAACTGTTTTTT.

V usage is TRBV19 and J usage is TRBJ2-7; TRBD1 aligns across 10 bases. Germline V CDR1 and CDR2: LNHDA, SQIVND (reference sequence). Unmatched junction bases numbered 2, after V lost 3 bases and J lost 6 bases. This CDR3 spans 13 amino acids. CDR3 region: CASSMTGGAEQYF. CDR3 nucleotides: TGTGCCAGTAGTATGACAGGGGGCGCCGAGCAGTACTTC. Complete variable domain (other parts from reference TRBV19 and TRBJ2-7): DGGITQSPKYLFRKEGQNVTLSCEQNLNHDAMYWYRQDPGQGLRLIYYSQIVNDFQKGDIAEGYSVSREKKESFPLTVTSAQKNPTAFYLCASSMTGGAEQYFGPGTRLTVT.

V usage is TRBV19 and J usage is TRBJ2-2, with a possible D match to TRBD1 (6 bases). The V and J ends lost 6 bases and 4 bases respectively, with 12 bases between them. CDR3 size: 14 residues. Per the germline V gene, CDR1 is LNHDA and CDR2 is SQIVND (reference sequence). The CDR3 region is CASRRQVITGELFF. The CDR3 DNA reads TGTGCCAGTAGACGACAGGTTATCACCGGGGAGCTGTTTTTT.

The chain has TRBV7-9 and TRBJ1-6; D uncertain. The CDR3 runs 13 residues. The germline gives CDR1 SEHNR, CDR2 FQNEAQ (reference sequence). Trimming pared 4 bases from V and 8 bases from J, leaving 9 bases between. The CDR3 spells CASSSHMDSPLHF. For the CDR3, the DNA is TGTGCCAGCAGCTCCCACATGGATTCACCCCTCCACTTT. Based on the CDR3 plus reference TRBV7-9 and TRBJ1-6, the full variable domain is DTGVSQNPRHKITKRGQNVTFRCDPISEHNRLYWYRQTLGQGPEFLTYFQNEAQLEKSRLLSDRFSAERPKGSFSTLEIQRTEQGDSAMYLCASSSHMDSPLHFGNGTRLTVT.

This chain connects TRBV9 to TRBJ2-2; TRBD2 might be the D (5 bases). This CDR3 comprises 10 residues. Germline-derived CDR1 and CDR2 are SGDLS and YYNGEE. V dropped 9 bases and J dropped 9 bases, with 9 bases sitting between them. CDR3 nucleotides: TGTGCCACCCCCGGGAGGGAGCTGTTTTTT. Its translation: CATPGRELFF. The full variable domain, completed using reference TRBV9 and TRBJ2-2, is DSGVTQTPKHLITATGQRVTLRCSPRSGDLSVYWYQQSLDQGLQFLIQYYNGEERAKGNILERFSAQQFPDLHSELNLSSLELGDSALYFCATPGRELFFGEGSRLTVL.

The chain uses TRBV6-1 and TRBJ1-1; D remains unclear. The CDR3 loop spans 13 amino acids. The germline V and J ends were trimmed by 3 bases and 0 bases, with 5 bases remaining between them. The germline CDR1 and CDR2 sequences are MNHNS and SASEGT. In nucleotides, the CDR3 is TGTGCCAGCAGTGAGGCCATGAACACTGAAGCTTTCTTT. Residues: CASSEAMNTEAFF.

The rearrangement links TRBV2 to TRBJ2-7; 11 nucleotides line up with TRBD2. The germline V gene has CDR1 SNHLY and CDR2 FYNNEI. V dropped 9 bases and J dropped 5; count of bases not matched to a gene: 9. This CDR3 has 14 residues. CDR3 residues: CASYTSGGVHEQYF. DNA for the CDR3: TGTGCCAGTTATACTAGCGGGGGAGTCCACGAGCAGTACTTC.

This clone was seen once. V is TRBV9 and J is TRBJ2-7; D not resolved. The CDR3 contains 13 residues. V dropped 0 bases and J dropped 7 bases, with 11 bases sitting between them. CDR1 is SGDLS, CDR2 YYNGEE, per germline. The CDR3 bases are TGTGCCAGCAGCGTAGAACCCCCCAGAGAGCAGTACTTC. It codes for CASSVEPPREQYF.